This T cell receptor beta chain was captured in a study of blood T cell repertoires in COVID-19. Study background: Acute and convalescent COVID-19 specimens originated in the United States, Italy and Spain. Sample material is recorded as cDNA or gDNA derived from T cells, B-cell-depleted T cells, or PBMCs.

Authors' analysis steps: Estimates of nucleated cell counts were drawn from the amplification of reference gene primers. Sequencing used immunoSEQ multiplex PCR; TCRdb keeps in-frame clones, though not all of them. V and J calls and clone size come straight from that table; D and trimming were deduced from the DNA. This table has 410,000 or so clones, 75% to 90% appearing once. Seattle enrolled patients during active infection and tracked them longitudinally. This CDR3 comprises 13 residues. With V trimmed by 3 bases and J by 11 bases, 5 bases remained unmatched. Germline values: CDR1 SGHRS, CDR2 YFSETQ.

Sample: peripheral blood. The rearrangement links TRBV5-1 to TRBJ1-1; 12 nucleotides align to TRBD1. The clonotype comes from a woman aged 40 to 55 with COVID-19, enrolled during active disease. CDR3 amino acids: CASSSGQGARAFF. The CDR3 DNA reads TGCGCCAGCAGCTCGGGACAGGGGGCTAGGGCTTTCTTT.